This is a list of T cell receptor beta chains from one sample in a study of blood T cell repertoires in COVID-19. Generated by immunoSEQ multiplex PCR, the TCRdb table keeps only in-frame clones and is missing some. Of approximately 130,000 clones listed, approximately 85% were seen once; the top ten hold 4.3%. Material: peripheral blood. The receptors derive from a human donor in a cohort sampled during active COVID-19. CDR3s include the opening cysteine and the closing phenylalanine or tryptophan. D genes are given only for firm matches. Some rows mark clone size as missing; the rest say once, few, many or name a class of expanded clone.

TRBD1	TRBJ1-1	TRBV6-5	-	CASSLDRVRTEAFF	TGTGCCAGCAGCCTAGACAGGGTAAGGACTGAAGCTTTCTTT
TRBD1	TRBJ1-1	TRBV12-3/TRBV12-4	-	CASQTGAILGAFF	TGTGCCAGCCAGACAGGGGCGATACTGGGAGCTTTCTTT
-	TRBJ1-3	TRBV12-5	-	CASGLVQGGNTIYF	TGTGCTAGTGGTTTGGTACAGGGTGGAAACACCATATATTTT
-	TRBJ2-3	TRBV10-3	-	CATNLPYPGGTDTQYF	TGTGCCACGAACCTCCCGTATCCGGGAGGCACAGATACGCAGTATTTT
TRBD1	TRBJ1-4	TRBV5-5	-	CASSFPGQEKLFF	TGTGCCAGCAGCTTTCCGGGACAGGAAAAACTGTTTTTT
-	TRBJ1-2	TRBV24-1	-	CATSGGPQGGYTF	TGTGCCACCAGTGGTGGACCCCAGGGTGGCTACACCTTC
-	TRBJ1-3	TRBV5-6	-	CASSLRGSSGNTIYF	TGTGCCAGCAGCTTGCGGGGGTCCTCTGGAAACACCATATATTTT
TRBD1	TRBJ2-5	TRBV7-9	-	CASSLGPRGQGQGETQYF	TGTGCCAGCAGCTTAGGCCCCCGAGGACAGGGGCAAGGTGAGACCCAGTACTTC
TRBD1	TRBJ1-4	TRBV5-5	-	CASSSTPTSDRDLPGKLFF	TGTGCCAGCAGCTCGACCCCAACAAGCGACAGGGATCTCCCCGGAAAACTGTTTTTT
-	TRBJ2-6	TRBV18	few	CASSPQTGDPLGANVLTF	TGTGCCAGCTCACCCCAGACGGGGGATCCCCTTGGGGCCAACGTCCTGACTTTC
-	TRBJ2-2	TRBV7-3	-	CASSLTGVPGELFF	TGTGCCAGCAGCTTAACAGGGGTACCCGGGGAGCTGTTTTTT
TRBD2	TRBJ2-1	TRBV6-6	-	CASSYDFRGGEQFF	TGTGCCAGCAGTTACGACTTTCGGGGGGGTGAGCAGTTCTTC
-	TRBJ2-7	TRBV6-2/TRBV6-3	-	CASSQLHEQYF	TGTGCCAGCAGTCAACTTCACGAGCAGTACTTC
-	TRBJ1-2	TRBV11-2	once	CASSRPPGANYGYTF	TGTGCCAGCAGCCGCCCCCCGGGAGCCAACTATGGCTACACCTTC
-	TRBJ1-1	TRBV10-3	-	CAISEARETEAFF	TGTGCCATCAGTGAAGCTCGGGAGACTGAAGCTTTCTTT
TRBD1	TRBJ1-6	TRBV7-3	-	CASSSSGGSPLHF	TGTGCCAGCAGCTCCTCAGGGGGTTCACCCCTCCACTTT
TRBD2	TRBJ2-4	TRBV9	-	CASSVDPAGAAKNIQYF	TGTGCCAGCAGCGTAGATCCAGCGGGGGCCGCAAAAAACATTCAGTACTTC
-	TRBJ1-1	TRBV5-1	-	CASSLEAGGNTEAFF	TGCGCCAGCAGCTTGGAGGCCGGAGGGAACACTGAAGCTTTCTTT
-	TRBJ2-7	TRBV11-1	-	CASSLALQGTYEQYF	TGTGCCAGCAGCTTAGCGCTCCAGGGTACCTACGAGCAGTACTTC
-	TRBJ2-3	TRBV9	-	CASSVSEGFGDTQYF	TGTGCCAGCAGCGTCAGTGAGGGTTTTGGGGATACGCAGTATTTT
TRBD2	TRBJ2-5	TRBV7-2	-	CASSLRTSGGGSTQYF	TGTGCCAGCAGCTTAAGGACTAGCGGGGGGGGCTCGACCCAGTACTTC